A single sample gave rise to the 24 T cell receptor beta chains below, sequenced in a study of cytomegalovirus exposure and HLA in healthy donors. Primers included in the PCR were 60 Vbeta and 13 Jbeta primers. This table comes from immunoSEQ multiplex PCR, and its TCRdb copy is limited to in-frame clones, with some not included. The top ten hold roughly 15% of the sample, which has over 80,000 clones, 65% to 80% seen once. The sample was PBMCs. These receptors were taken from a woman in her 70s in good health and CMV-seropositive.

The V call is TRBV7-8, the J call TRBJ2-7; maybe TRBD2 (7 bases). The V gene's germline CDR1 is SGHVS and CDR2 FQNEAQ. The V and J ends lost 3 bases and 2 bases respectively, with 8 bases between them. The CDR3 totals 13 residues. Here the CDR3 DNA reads TGTGCCAGCAGCTTGGGGGGGCCCTACGAGCAGTACTTC. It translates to CASSLGGPYEQYF. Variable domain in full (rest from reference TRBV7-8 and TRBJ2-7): GAGVSQSPRYKVAKRGQDVALRCDPISGHVSLFWYQQALGQGPEFLTYFQNEAQLDKSGLPSDRFFAERPEGSVSTLKIQRTQQEDSAVYLCASSLGGPYEQYFGPGTRLTVT.

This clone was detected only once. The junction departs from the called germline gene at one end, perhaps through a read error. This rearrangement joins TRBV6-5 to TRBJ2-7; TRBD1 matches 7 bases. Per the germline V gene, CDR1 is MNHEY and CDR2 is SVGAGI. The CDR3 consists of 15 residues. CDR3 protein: CASSFNRGRSSEQYF. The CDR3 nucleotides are TGTGCCAGCAGTTTCAACAGGGGCCGCTCCTCCGAGCAGTACTTC.

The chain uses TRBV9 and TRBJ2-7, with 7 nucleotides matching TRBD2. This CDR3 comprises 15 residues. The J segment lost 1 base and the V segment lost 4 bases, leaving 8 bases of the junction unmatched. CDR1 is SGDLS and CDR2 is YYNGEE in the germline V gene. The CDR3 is CASSPRAGRSYEQYF. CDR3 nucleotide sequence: TGTGCCAGCAGCCCCAGAGCGGGAAGATCCTACGAGCAGTACTTC.

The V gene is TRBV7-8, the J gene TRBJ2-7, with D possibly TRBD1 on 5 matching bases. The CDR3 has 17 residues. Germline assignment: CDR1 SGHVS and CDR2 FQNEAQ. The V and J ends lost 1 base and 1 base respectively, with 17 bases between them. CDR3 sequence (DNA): TGTGCCAGCAGCTTAGTAACAGGCAGGGAAGGTTCCTACGAGCAGTACTTC. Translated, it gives CASSLVTGREGSYEQYF.

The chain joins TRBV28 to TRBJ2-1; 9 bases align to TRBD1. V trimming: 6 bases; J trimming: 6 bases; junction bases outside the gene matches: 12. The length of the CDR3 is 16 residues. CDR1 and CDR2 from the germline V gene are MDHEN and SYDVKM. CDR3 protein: CASRLLGTGSGNEQFF. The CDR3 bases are TGTGCCAGCAGACTACTCGGGACAGGGAGTGGCAATGAGCAGTTCTTC.

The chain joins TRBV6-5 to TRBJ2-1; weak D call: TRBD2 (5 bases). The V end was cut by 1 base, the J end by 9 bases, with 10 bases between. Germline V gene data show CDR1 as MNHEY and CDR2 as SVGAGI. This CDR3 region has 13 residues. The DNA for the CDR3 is TGTGCCAGCAGTTACTTCGGGGAAGGTGAGCAGTTCTTC. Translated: CASSYFGEGEQFF.

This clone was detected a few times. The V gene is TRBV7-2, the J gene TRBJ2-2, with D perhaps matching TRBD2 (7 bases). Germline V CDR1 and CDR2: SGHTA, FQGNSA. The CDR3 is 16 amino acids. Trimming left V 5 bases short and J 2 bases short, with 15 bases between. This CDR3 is CASSLLGGPNTGELFF. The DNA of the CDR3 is TGTGCCAGCAGCCTACTCGGGGGGCCCAACACCGGGGAGCTGTTTTTT.

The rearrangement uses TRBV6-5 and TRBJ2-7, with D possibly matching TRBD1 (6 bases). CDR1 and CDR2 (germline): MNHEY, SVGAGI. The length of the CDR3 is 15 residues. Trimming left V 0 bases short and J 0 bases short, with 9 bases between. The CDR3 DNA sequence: TGTGCCAGCAGTTACTCGACAGGCACCTCCTACGAGCAGTACTTC. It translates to CASSYSTGTSYEQYF.

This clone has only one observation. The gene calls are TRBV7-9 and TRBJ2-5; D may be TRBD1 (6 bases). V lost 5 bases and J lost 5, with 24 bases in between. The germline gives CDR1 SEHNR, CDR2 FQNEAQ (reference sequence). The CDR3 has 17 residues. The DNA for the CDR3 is TGTGCCAGCAGCCTCACTAGAGGCCAGGGGTGGGCGGAGACCCAGTACTTC. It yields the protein CASSLTRGQGWAETQYF.

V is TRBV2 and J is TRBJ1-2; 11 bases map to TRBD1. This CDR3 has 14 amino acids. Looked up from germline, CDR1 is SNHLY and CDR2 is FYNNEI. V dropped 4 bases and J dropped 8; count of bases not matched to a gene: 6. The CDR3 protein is CASSVGTGGRGYTF. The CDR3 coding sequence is TGTGCCAGCAGTGTTGGGACAGGGGGACGGGGCTACACCTTC.

The CDR3: CASSPYSGLAGRQETQYF. The CDR3 DNA follows: TGTGCCAGCAGCCCTTACTCCGGACTAGCGGGGCGGCAAGAGACCCAGTACTTC. This sequence joins TRBV14 and TRBJ2-5; 12 bases line up with TRBD2. The germline V gene has CDR1 SGHDN and CDR2 FVKESK. Unmatched junction bases numbered 11, after V lost 4 bases and J lost 2 bases. The CDR3 is 18 amino acids.

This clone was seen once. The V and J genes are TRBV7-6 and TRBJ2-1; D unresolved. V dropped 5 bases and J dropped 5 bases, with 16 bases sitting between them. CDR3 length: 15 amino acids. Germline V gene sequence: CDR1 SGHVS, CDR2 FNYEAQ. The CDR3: CASSAPLDQDNEQFF. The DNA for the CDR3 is TGTGCCAGCAGCGCCCCGCTTGACCAGGACAATGAGCAGTTCTTC.

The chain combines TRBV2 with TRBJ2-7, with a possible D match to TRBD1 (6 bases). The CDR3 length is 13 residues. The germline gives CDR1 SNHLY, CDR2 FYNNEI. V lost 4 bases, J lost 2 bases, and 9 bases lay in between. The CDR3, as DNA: TGTGCCAGCAGTGGACAGGTCCCCTACGAGCAGTACTTC. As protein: CASSGQVPYEQYF.

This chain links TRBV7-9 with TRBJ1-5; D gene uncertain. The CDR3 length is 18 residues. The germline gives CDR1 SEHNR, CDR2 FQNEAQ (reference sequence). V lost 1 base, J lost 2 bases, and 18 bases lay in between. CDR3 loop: CASSLEENAGWGNQPQHF. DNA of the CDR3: TGTGCCAGCAGCTTAGAGGAGAACGCGGGTTGGGGCAATCAGCCCCAGCATTTT.

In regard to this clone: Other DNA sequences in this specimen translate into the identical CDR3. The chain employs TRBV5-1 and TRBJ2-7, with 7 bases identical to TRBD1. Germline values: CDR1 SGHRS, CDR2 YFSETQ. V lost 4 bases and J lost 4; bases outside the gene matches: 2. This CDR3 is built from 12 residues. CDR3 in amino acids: CASSLQGYEQYF. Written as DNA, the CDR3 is TGCGCCAGCAGCCTACAGGGGTACGAGCAGTACTTC.

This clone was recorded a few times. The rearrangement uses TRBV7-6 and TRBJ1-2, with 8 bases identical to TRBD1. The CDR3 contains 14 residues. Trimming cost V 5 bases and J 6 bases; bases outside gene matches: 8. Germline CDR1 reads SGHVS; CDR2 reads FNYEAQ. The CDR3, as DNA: TGTGCCAGCAGCCATTTGGACAGGGCCGATGGCTACACCTTC. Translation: CASSHLDRADGYTF. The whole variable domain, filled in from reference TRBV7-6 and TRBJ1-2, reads GAGVSQSPRYKVTKRGQDVALRCDPISGHVSLYWYRQALGQGPEFLTYFNYEAQQDKSGLPNDRFSAERPEGSISTLTIQRTEQRDSAMYRCASSHLDRADGYTFGSGTRLTVV.

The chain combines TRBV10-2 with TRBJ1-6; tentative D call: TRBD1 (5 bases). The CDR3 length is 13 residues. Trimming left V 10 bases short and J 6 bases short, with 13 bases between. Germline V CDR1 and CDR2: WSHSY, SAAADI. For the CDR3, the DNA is TGCGCCACTCTAGACAGAGCTAATTCACCCCTCCACTTT. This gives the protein CATLDRANSPLHF.

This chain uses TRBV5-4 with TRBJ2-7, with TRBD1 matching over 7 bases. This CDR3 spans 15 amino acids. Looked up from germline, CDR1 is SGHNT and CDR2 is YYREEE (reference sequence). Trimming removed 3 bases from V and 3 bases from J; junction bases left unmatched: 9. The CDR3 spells CASSSPGQQIYEQYF. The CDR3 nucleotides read TGTGCCAGCAGCTCACCGGGACAGCAAATCTACGAGCAGTACTTC.

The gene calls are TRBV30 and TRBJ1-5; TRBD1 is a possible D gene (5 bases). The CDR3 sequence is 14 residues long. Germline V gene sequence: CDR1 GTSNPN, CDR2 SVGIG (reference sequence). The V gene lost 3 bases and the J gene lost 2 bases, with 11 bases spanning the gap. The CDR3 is CAWRDQGGNQPQHF. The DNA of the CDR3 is TGTGCCTGGAGGGATCAGGGTGGCAATCAGCCCCAGCATTTT.

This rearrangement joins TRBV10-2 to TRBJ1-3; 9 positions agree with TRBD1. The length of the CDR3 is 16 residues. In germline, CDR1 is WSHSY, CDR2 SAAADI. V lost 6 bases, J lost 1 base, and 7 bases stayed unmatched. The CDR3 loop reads CASSHGQGTSGNTIYF. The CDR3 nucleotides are TGCGCCAGCAGCCACGGACAGGGGACTTCTGGAAACACCATATATTTT.

Here the CDR3 reads CASRPTGYDKNIQYF. CDR3 nucleotide sequence: TGTGCCAGCAGACCGACAGGGTACGACAAAAACATTCAGTACTTC. V usage is TRBV6-5 and J usage is TRBJ2-4; 7 bases map to TRBD1. The CDR3 totals 15 residues. Germline V lookup: CDR1 MNHEY, CDR2 SVGAGI. V dropped 6 bases and J dropped 3; count of bases not matched to a gene: 8.

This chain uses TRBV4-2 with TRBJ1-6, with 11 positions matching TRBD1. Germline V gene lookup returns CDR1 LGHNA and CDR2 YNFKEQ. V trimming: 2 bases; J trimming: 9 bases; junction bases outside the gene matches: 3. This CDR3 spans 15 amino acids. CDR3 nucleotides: TGTGCCAGCAGCCAATTGGACAGGGGGCCTTCACCCCTCCACTTT. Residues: CASSQLDRGPSPLHF.

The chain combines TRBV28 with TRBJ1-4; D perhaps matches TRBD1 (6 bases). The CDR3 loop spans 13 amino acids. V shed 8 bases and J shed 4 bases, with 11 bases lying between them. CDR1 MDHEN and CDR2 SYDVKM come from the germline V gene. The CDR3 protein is CASRRGHNEKLFF. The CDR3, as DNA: TGTGCCAGCCGCAGGGGCCATAATGAAAAACTGTTTTTT.

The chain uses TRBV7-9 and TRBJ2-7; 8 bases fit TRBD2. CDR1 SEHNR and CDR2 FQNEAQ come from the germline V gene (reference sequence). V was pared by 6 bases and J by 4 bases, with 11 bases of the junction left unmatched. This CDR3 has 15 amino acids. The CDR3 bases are TGTGCCAGCAGGGATACCGGGACTAGTTTTTACGAGCAGTACTTC. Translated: CASRDTGTSFYEQYF. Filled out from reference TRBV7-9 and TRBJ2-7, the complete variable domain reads DTGVSQNPRHKITKRGQNVTFRCDPISEHNRLYWYRQTLGQGPEFLTYFQNEAQLEKSRLLSDRFSAERPKGSFSTLEIQRTEQGDSAMYLCASRDTGTSFYEQYFGPGTRLTVT.